This TCR beta chain was recorded in a study of beta chain features in type 1 diabetes. General study points: The naive, central memory and Treg TCRB repertoires looked more alike in patients than they did in healthy donors.

Trimming removed 3 bases at V and 4 bases at J, with 15 bases between. The CDR3 has 15 residues. Germline-derived CDR1 and CDR2 are MGHDK and SYGVNS. All of the isolated RNA was reverse transcribed, so expressed TCRB transcripts were sequenced. Libraries were prepared by immunoSEQ multiplex PCR; TCRdb keeps only in-frame clonotypes and omits some of them. Among around 40,000 clones, roughly half were seen once, and the ten largest hold 2% to 2.5%. In regard to this clone: The antigen is not known.

Sequenced: Tregs from blood. The rearrangement uses TRBV25-1 and TRBJ1-1, with D perhaps TRBD1 (5 bases). The sequence came from a woman between 18 and 29 years old in good health. The CDR3 reads CASSDPHGGGTEAFF. CDR3 sequence (DNA): TGTGCCAGCAGTGATCCTCATGGCGGGGGCACTGAAGCTTTCTTT.